The 22 T cell receptor beta chains presented below share a single source sample, sequenced in a study of blood T cell repertoires in COVID-19 (dated by TCRdb to about 2020). Libraries were prepared through the immunoSEQ multiplex PCR assay. Here the immuneACCESS table is served through TCRdb, limited to in-frame sequences with V and J called. Missing clones are a known gap in these copies; in checked studies unresolved V genes cover under half, and the rest lacks a known reason. The sample table contains fewer than 250,000 clones; only one count was recorded for approximately 90% of them. The ten largest make up 0.82% of the sample. The sequencing sample was made of peripheral blood. Receptors originate from a man aged 55 to 70 with COVID-19, enrolled during active disease.

This clone has a single count. The rearrangement links TRBV2 to TRBJ1-2, with TRBD1 as a possible D gene (5 bases). Germline lookup yields CDR1 SNHLY and CDR2 FYNNEI. This CDR3 spans 15 amino acids. Trimming took 6 bases from V and 2 from J, leaving 16 bases between them. The CDR3 DNA reads TGTGCCAGCAGAGGGACTCGTCAGGCAAACTATGGCTACACCTTC. Residues: CASRGTRQANYGYTF.

CDR3 sequence: CASSSTSQGTNYGYTF. CDR3 coding DNA: TGTGCCAGCAGTTCCACTTCACAGGGAACTAACTATGGCTACACCTTC. The rearrangement links TRBV28 to TRBJ1-2; D is possibly TRBD1 (6 bases). Trimming took 4 bases from V and 0 from J, leaving 15 bases between them. The germline gives CDR1 MDHEN, CDR2 SYDVKM. The CDR3 runs to 16 residues.

This clone occurred once. The chain carries TRBV15 and TRBJ2-7; no clear D gene. CDR1 and CDR2 (germline): LNHNV, YYDKDF (reference sequence). The CDR3 has 15 amino acids. V was shortened by 1 base and J by 0 bases, with 10 bases between the two germline ends. CDR3 in amino acids: CATSRVSSFSYEQYF. DNA for the CDR3: TGTGCCACCAGCAGAGTCTCGAGTTTCTCCTACGAGCAGTACTTC.

The chain is built from TRBV5-1 and TRBJ2-7; 10 nucleotides match TRBD1. The CDR3 loop spans 15 amino acids. Germline assignment: CDR1 SGHRS and CDR2 YFSETQ. V dropped 4 bases and J dropped 3; count of bases not matched to a gene: 7. CDR3: CASSVTGTGDYEQYF. CDR3 nucleotides: TGCGCCAGCAGCGTCACCGGGACAGGGGACTACGAGCAGTACTTC. Complete variable domain (other parts from reference TRBV5-1 and TRBJ2-7): KAGVTQTPRYLIKTRGQQVTLSCSPISGHRSVSWYQQTPGQGLQFLFEYFSETQRNKGNFPGRFSGRQFSNSRSEMNVSTLELGDSALYLCASSVTGTGDYEQYFGPGTRLTVT.

The chain's CDR3 is CASSQGTRYNEQFF. DNA of the CDR3: TGTGCCAGCAGCCAAGGCACTAGGTACAATGAGCAGTTCTTC. This rearrangement joins TRBV3-1 (or the pseudogene TRBV3-2) to TRBJ2-1; D may be TRBD2 (5 bases). This CDR3 is 14 amino acids long. Germline loops: CDR1 LGHDT, CDR2 YNNKEL (reference sequence). Trimming removed 1 base at V and 4 bases at J, with 8 bases between.

CDR3 amino acids: CASTPTGTPYGYTF. Here the CDR3 DNA reads TGTGCCAGTACCCCGACCGGGACACCCTATGGCTACACCTTC. V usage is TRBV19 and J usage is TRBJ1-2; possibly TRBD1 for D (6 bases). From germline, CDR1 is LNHDA and CDR2 SQIVND (reference sequence). The CDR3 is 14 amino acids. The ends were cut back, 7 bases at V and 4 bases at J, with 16 bases in the middle.

This sequence joins TRBV5-8 and TRBJ1-1; D is possibly TRBD1 (6 bases). Trimming removed 1 base at V and 8 bases at J, with 24 bases between. The germline V gene has CDR1 SGHTS and CDR2 YDEGEE. CDR3 length equals 17 residues. In DNA, the CDR3 is TGTGCCAGCAGCTTGAGGGGGAGAGGGCCCGAGGTCGGAGAAGCTTTCTTT. Translated, it gives CASSLRGRGPEVGEAFF. Variable domain in full (rest from reference TRBV5-8 and TRBJ1-1): EAGVTQSPTHLIKTRGQQATLRCSPISGHTSVYWYQQALGLGLQFLLWYDEGEERNRGNFPPRFSGRQFPNYSSELNVNALELEDSALYLCASSLRGRGPEVGEAFFGQGTRLTVV.

A few counts support this clone. The chain has TRBV4-1 and TRBJ2-7; 10 bases map to TRBD1. Germline-derived CDR1 and CDR2 are MGHRA and YSYEKL. The CDR3 is 13 residues long. V was clipped by 7 bases and J by 5 bases; unmatched bases: 5. The CDR3 region has the DNA TGCGCCAGCAACCCGGGACAGGGGAACGAGCAGTACTTC. Encoded protein: CASNPGQGNEQYF.

The rearrangement links TRBV7-9 to TRBJ2-1; 8 bases match TRBD1. The V and J ends lost 5 bases and 0 bases, in that order; junction bases with no gene match: 15. Looked up from germline, CDR1 is SEHNR and CDR2 is FQNEAQ (reference sequence). The CDR3 is 19 residues long. The CDR3 region is CASSGPGTGGLLSYNEQFF. The CDR3 DNA sequence: TGTGCCAGCAGCGGACCCGGGACAGGAGGACTTCTCTCCTACAATGAGCAGTTCTTC.

As regards this clone: One end of the junction varies from germline; a read error may be responsible. The CDR3 sequence: CAAQGGTDQPQHF. The CDR3 DNA sequence: TGTGCCGCACAGGGGGGGACTGATCAGCCTCAGCATTTT. The J gene is TRBJ1-5, the V gene TRBV10-3, with 8 nucleotides matching TRBD1. Germline assignment: CDR1 ENHRY and CDR2 SYGVKD. The CDR3 extends over 13 amino acids.

The J gene is TRBJ1-2, the V gene TRBV30, with TRBD1 as a possible D gene (5 bases). In germline, CDR1 is GTSNPN, CDR2 SVGIG (reference sequence). Trimming stripped 3 bases from V and 3 bases from J, with 11 bases between. This CDR3 has 13 amino acids. The CDR3 region is CAWRWPGDYGYTF. CDR3 sequence (DNA): TGTGCCTGGAGGTGGCCGGGGGACTATGGCTACACCTTC.

There are a few counts of this clone. The V gene is TRBV7-9, the J gene TRBJ2-5, with no clear D. This CDR3 is 12 amino acids long. CDR1 and CDR2 (germline): SEHNR, FQNEAQ (reference sequence). Trimming pared 5 bases from V and 5 bases from J, leaving 9 bases between. The CDR3 DNA reads TGTGCCAGCAGCCTGAAACGGGAGACCCAGTACTTC. It is translated as CASSLKRETQYF.

This rearrangement joins TRBV19 to TRBJ2-6; D call uncertain. There are 15 residues in the CDR3. Germline V gene data show CDR1 as LNHDA and CDR2 as SQIVND (reference sequence). The ends were cut back, 5 bases at V and 1 base at J, with 9 bases in the middle. The CDR3 reads CASSPSESGANVLTF. The CDR3 DNA reads as TGTGCCAGTAGTCCGTCGGAGTCTGGGGCCAACGTCCTGACTTTC.

This chain links TRBV28 with TRBJ2-3; TRBD2 aligns across 10 bases. This CDR3 has 17 residues. Germline CDR1 is MDHEN and CDR2 is SYDVKM. V gave up 5 bases and J gave up 2 bases; unmatched junction bases: 10. CDR3 DNA sequence: TGTGCCAGCAGTAATCGACGCCTAGCGGGGGTCACAGATACGCAGTATTTT. Protein: CASSNRRLAGVTDTQYF.

The chain recombines TRBV7-3 with TRBJ2-3, with 10 bases aligning to TRBD2. V lost 4 bases to trimming and J lost 3 bases; unmatched junction nucleotides: 7. The CDR3 length is 16 residues. Looked up from germline, CDR1 is SGHTA and CDR2 is FQGTGA. CDR3 sequence: CASSSSSGSATDTQYF. CDR3 in DNA: TGTGCCAGCAGCTCCTCTAGCGGGAGTGCGACAGATACGCAGTATTTT.

This rearrangement joins TRBV4-1 to TRBJ1-5; the D gene is possibly TRBD1 (6 bases). Germline values: CDR1 MGHRA, CDR2 YSYEKL. CDR3 length equals 13 residues. Trimming took 3 bases from V and 16 from J, leaving 19 bases between them. The CDR3 here is CASSQPRGGWLHF. CDR3 bases: TGCGCCAGCAGCCAGCCTCGGGGGGGCTGGCTCCATTTT.

This clone turned up a few times. This chain connects TRBV19 to TRBJ2-2, with a weak D call TRBD1 (6 bases). CDR1 is LNHDA and CDR2 is SQIVND in the germline V gene (reference sequence). The V and J ends lost 5 bases and 1 base respectively, with 8 bases between them. There are 14 residues in the CDR3. The CDR3 loop is CASSETGNTGELFF. In DNA, the CDR3 is TGTGCCAGTAGTGAGACAGGGAACACCGGGGAGCTGTTTTTT.

V usage is TRBV5-1 and J usage is TRBJ2-5, with D hard to call. Per the germline V gene, CDR1 is SGHRS and CDR2 is YFSETQ. The CDR3 covers 13 residues. V was pared by 4 bases and J by 6 bases, with 13 bases between. CDR3 region: CASSPVVSKTQYF. Here the CDR3 DNA reads TGCGCCAGCAGCCCGGTCGTCTCCAAGACCCAGTACTTC. Variable domain in full (rest from reference TRBV5-1 and TRBJ2-5): KAGVTQTPRYLIKTRGQQVTLSCSPISGHRSVSWYQQTPGQGLQFLFEYFSETQRNKGNFPGRFSGRQFSNSRSEMNVSTLELGDSALYLCASSPVVSKTQYFGPGTRLLVL.

Of note for this clone: One junction end does not reproduce the germline sequence, and a read error may be involved. The chain joins TRBV27 to TRBJ2-7; D ambiguous. The germline CDR1 and CDR2 sequences are MNHEY and SMNVEV (reference sequence). The CDR3 sequence is 13 residues long. CDR3 sequence: CASSDGPVYAQYF. The CDR3 region has the DNA TGTGCCAGCAGTGATGGTCCCGTCTACGCGCAGTACTTC.

The chain uses TRBV30 and TRBJ2-2; 12 bases align to TRBD2. V lost 3 bases, J lost 4 bases, and 3 bases stayed unmatched. CDR3 length: 15 residues. The germline V gene has CDR1 GTSNPN and CDR2 SVGIG (reference sequence). The CDR3 loop reads CAWRLAGGGTGELFF. As DNA, the CDR3 is TGTGCCTGGAGACTAGCGGGGGGTGGCACCGGGGAGCTGTTTTTT.

The chain links TRBV9 to TRBJ1-2; no firm D call. Looked up from germline, CDR1 is SGDLS and CDR2 is YYNGEE. The CDR3 extends over 15 amino acids. Trimming stripped 5 bases from V and 2 bases from J, with 16 bases between. The CDR3 protein is CASRQAPRENYGYTF. For the CDR3, the DNA is TGTGCCAGCAGACAAGCCCCCCGGGAGAACTATGGCTACACCTTC.

This clone was counted a single time. This rearrangement joins TRBV30 to TRBJ2-2; D is ambiguous. The CDR3 has 11 amino acids. Trimming took off 2 bases at V and 7 bases at J, with 5 bases between the two ends. The germline V gene has CDR1 GTSNPN and CDR2 SVGIG (reference sequence). DNA of the CDR3: TGTGCCTGGAGTACTCTCGGGGAGCTGTTTTTT. This gives the protein CAWSTLGELFF.